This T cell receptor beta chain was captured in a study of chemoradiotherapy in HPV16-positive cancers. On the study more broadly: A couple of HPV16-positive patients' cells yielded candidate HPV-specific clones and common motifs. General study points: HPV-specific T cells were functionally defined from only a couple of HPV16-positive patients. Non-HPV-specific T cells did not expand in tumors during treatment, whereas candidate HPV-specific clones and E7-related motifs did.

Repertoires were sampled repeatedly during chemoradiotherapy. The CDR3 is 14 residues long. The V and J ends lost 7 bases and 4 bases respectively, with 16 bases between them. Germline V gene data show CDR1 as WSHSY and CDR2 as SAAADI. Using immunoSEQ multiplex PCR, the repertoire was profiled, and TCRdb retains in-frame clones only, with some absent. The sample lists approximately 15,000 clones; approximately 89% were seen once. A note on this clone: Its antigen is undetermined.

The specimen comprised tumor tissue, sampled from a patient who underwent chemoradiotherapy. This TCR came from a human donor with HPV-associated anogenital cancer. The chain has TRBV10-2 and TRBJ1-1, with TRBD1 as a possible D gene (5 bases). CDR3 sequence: CASTPGTQATEAFF. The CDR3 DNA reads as TGCGCCAGCACACCCGGGACCCAGGCCACTGAAGCTTTCTTT.